One and the same sample provided the 4 T cell receptor beta chains below, sequenced in a study of cytomegalovirus exposure and HLA in healthy donors. The PCR made use of 60 Vbeta and 13 Jbeta primers. Clones were sequenced by immunoSEQ multiplex PCR, and TCRdb holds only the in-frame ones, with some missing. The sample consists of roughly 100,000 clones, roughly 73% of them appearing once. The sample comprised PBMCs. These receptors were obtained from a woman aged 40-49 years in good health and CMV-seropositive.

This clone was counted a few times. This chain connects TRBV10-2 to TRBJ2-5; 7 nucleotides match TRBD2. The last part of the DNA fits TRBJ2-7 better; the J call may be wrong. Germline V gene lookup returns CDR1 WSHSY and CDR2 SAAADI. The length of the CDR3 is 13 residues. The CDR3 coding sequence is TGCGCCAGCCAGCGGGGTATGCCCAACGAGCAGTACTTC. Protein product: CASQRGMPNEQYF.

The rearrangement joins TRBV19 to TRBJ1-3; maybe TRBD1 (5 bases). V shed 2 bases and J shed 1 base, with 9 bases lying between them. The CDR3 spans 15 residues. Germline-derived CDR1 and CDR2 are LNHDA and SQIVND (reference sequence). The CDR3 region is CASSITRASGNTIYF. As DNA, the CDR3 is TGTGCCAGTAGTATAACCAGGGCTTCTGGAAACACCATATATTTT. Based on the CDR3 plus reference TRBV19 and TRBJ1-3, the full variable domain is DGGITQSPKYLFRKEGQNVTLSCEQNLNHDAMYWYRQDPGQGLRLIYYSQIVNDFQKGDIAEGYSVSREKKESFPLTVTSAQKNPTAFYLCASSITRASGNTIYFGEGSWLTVV.

Details on this clone: The junction departs from the called germline gene at one end, perhaps through a read error. V is TRBV6-5 and J is TRBJ2-5; possibly TRBD2 for D (6 bases). Germline CDR1 MNHEY, CDR2 SVGAGI. The CDR3 contains 16 residues. DNA of the CDR3: TGTGCCAGCAGTTACGGGCAGCGGAGGGACCAGGAGACCCAGTACTTC. Its translation: CASSYGQRRDQETQYF.

The chain is built from TRBV19 and TRBJ1-1, with 7 positions matching TRBD1. The CDR3 length is 14 residues. V was clipped by 6 bases and J by 2 bases; unmatched bases: 6. The germline gives CDR1 LNHDA, CDR2 SQIVND (reference sequence). The CDR3 DNA reads as TGTGCCAGTAGGTTGACAGGGAAAAACACTGAAGCTTTCTTT. This gives the protein CASRLTGKNTEAFF.